The 19 T cell receptor beta chains below all came from one sample that was sequenced in a study of regulatory T cells in long-lasting Graves disease. CDR3-region Arm-PCR and iRepertoire HTBI primers produced the TCR beta libraries. TCRdb used MiXCR to reprocess the multiplex PCR reads, holding one entry per CDR3 protein. The data hold 400,000 to 500,000 distinct CDR3 sequences, with approximately 23% observed a single time. Time point described: persistent/refractory GD, antithyroid drugs over 5 years with positive TRAb. PBMCs were the source of the RNA used for TCR sequencing. This specimen was peripheral blood mononuclear cells (PBMCs), taken when the disease was refractory, from a patient treated with antithyroid drugs. The receptor source for this set is a female donor with Graves disease.

This clonotype occurred many times. The V call is TRBV7-2, the J call TRBJ1-1, with D uncertain. CDR1 SGHTA and CDR2 FQGNSA come from the germline V gene. The V end lost 1 base, the J end lost 0 bases, and 6 bases lay between the germline ends. There are 14 residues in the CDR3. CDR3 in amino acids: CASSLGTVNTEAFF. CDR3 bases: TGTGCCAGCAGCTTAGGAACAGTGAACACTGAAGCTTTCTTT.

This clonotype was observed many times. The chain joins TRBV7-2 to TRBJ1-4; maybe TRBD1 (5 bases). V was shortened by 5 bases and J by 6 bases, with 13 bases between the two germline ends. The CDR3 loop spans 14 amino acids. The germline CDR1 and CDR2 sequences are SGHTA and FQGNSA. The chain's CDR3 is CASSPQGGDEKLFF. The CDR3 DNA reads as TGTGCCAGCAGCCCTCAGGGCGGGGATGAAAAACTGTTTTTT. The full variable domain, completed using reference TRBV7-2 and TRBJ1-4, is GAGVSQSPSNKVTEKGKDVELRCDPISGHTALYWYRQSLGQGLEFLIYFQGNSAPDKSGLPSDRFSAERTGGSVSTLTIQRTQQEDSAVYLCASSPQGGDEKLFFGSGTQLSVL.

This clonotype has ten or more counts. The chain joins TRBV7-3 to TRBJ1-1; D is unclear. CDR1 is SGHTA and CDR2 is FQGTGA in the germline V gene. The CDR3 sequence is 14 residues long. V was clipped by 5 bases and J by 7 bases, with 17 bases between them. This chain's CDR3 is CASSRTGFDGEAFF. CDR3 DNA sequence: TGTGCCAGCAGCAGGACCGGGTTTGATGGTGAAGCTTTCTTT.

The genes are TRBV6-1 and TRBJ2-4; TRBD1 matches at 9 bases. Germline CDR1 and CDR2: MNHNS and SASEGT. V was clipped by 6 bases and J by 15 bases; unmatched bases: 18. This CDR3 has 15 residues. The CDR3 region has the DNA TGTGCCAGCAGCCCAAAAGGACAGGGGACGGTCTTTTGGTACTTC. Residues: CASSPKGQGTVFWYF.

Only a few counts were recorded for this clonotype. V usage is TRBV14 and J usage is TRBJ2-7; no reliable D call. Germline loops: CDR1 SGHDN, CDR2 FVKESK. V lost 0 bases to trimming and J lost 0 bases, with 6 bases between them. The CDR3 is 14 residues long. This CDR3 reads CASSQELDSYEQYF. The CDR3 nucleotides are TGTGCCAGCAGCCAAGAATTAGACTCCTACGAGCAGTACTTC.

The table lists this clonotype with a few counts. This sequence joins TRBV15 and TRBJ1-5; TRBD1 aligns across 8 bases. Trimming cost V 5 bases and J 0 bases; bases outside gene matches: 6. CDR1 is LNHNV, CDR2 YYDKDF, per germline (reference sequence). This CDR3 has 16 residues. CDR3 protein: CATSGDRSDSNQPQHF. Here the CDR3 DNA reads TGTGCCACCAGCGGGGACAGGTCTGATAGCAATCAGCCCCAGCATTTT.

In its sample, this clonotype was seen many times. This chain uses TRBV12-3 or TRBV12-4 with TRBJ1-6; no firm D call. This CDR3 is built from 14 residues. The V end was cut by 8 bases, the J end by 0 bases, with 8 bases between. The CDR3 region is CASSERSYNSPLHF. In DNA, the CDR3 is TGTGCCAGCTCTGAGCGCTCCTATAATTCACCCCTCCACTTT.

Of note for this clonotype: This may be a read error: a much more frequent sequence differs by one nucleotide. This chain joins TRBV28 and TRBJ1-2; tentatively, D is TRBD1 (5 bases). CDR3 length: 14 residues. Trimming removed 5 bases at V and 4 bases at J, with 14 bases between. Germline assignment: CDR1 MDHEN and CDR2 SYDVKM. DNA for the CDR3: TGTGCCAGCAGTCACCTACAGGTCTTCTATGGCTACACCTTC. As protein: CASSHLQVFYGYTF.

This clonotype was counted between two and nine times. This chain joins TRBV6-1 and TRBJ1-2; 8 bases agree with TRBD1. Germline CDR1 and CDR2: MNHNS and SASEGT. V shed 6 bases, J shed 2 bases, and the junction held 5 bases outside the gene matches. The CDR3 runs to 14 residues. The CDR3 bases are TGTGCCAGCAGGAGGACAGGGAGCAACTATGGCTACACCTTC. It codes for CASRRTGSNYGYTF.

In its sample, this clonotype was seen many times. This chain links TRBV15 with TRBJ2-5, with D possibly TRBD2 on 5 matching bases. Trimming shortened V by 0 bases and J by 5 bases, and 28 bases separated the two germline ends. Looked up from germline, CDR1 is LNHNV and CDR2 is YYDKDF (reference sequence). The length of the CDR3 is 20 residues. The CDR3 here is CATSRDRPIAMTRGWETQYF. CDR3 in DNA: TGTGCCACCAGCAGAGATCGGCCTATCGCCATGACCCGAGGGTGGGAGACCCAGTACTTC. Filled out from reference TRBV15 and TRBJ2-5, the complete variable domain reads DAMVIQNPRYQVTQFGKPVTLSCSQTLNHNVMYWYQQKSSQAPKLLFHYYDKDFNNEADTPDNFQSRRPNTSFCFLDIRSPGLGDTAMYLCATSRDRPIAMTRGWETQYFGPGTRLLVL.

In this sample, this clonotype turned up many times. The chain recombines TRBV30 with TRBJ1-1, with a weak D call TRBD1 (5 bases). The CDR3 totals 13 residues. Germline loops: CDR1 GTSNPN, CDR2 SVGIG (reference sequence). The V end lost 1 base, the J end lost 14 bases, and 20 bases lay between the germline ends. CDR3 region: CAWSALKGMAEFF. The CDR3 nucleotides read TGTGCCTGGAGTGCCTTAAAGGGGATGGCCGAATTCTTT.

On this clonotype itself: Just one base apart from a much larger clone, this may be a read error. The chain couples TRBV2 to TRBJ1-5; D gene ambiguous. Germline V gives CDR1 SNHLY, CDR2 FYNNEI. The CDR3 is 14 residues long. The CDR3 region is CVSSEVAPGQPQHF. As DNA, the CDR3 is TGTGTCAGCAGTGAAGTAGCGCCGGGACAGCCCCAGCATTTT. The entire variable domain, with the rest obtained from reference TRBV2 and TRBJ1-5, is as follows: EPEVTQTPSHQVTQMGQEVILRCVPISNHLYFYWYRQILGQKVEFLVSFYNNEISEKSEIFDDQFSVERPDGSNFTLKIRSTKLEDSAMYFCVSSEVAPGQPQHFGDGTRLSIL.

The J gene is TRBJ2-5, the V gene TRBV4-1; D remains unclear. Trimming shortened V by 3 bases and J by 5 bases, and 19 bases separated the two germline ends. Germline CDR1 MGHRA, CDR2 YSYEKL. This CDR3 contains 16 residues. The CDR3 spells CASSQNPAQTGETQYF. The CDR3 bases are TGCGCCAGCAGCCAGAACCCCGCCCAAACCGGGGAGACCCAGTACTTC.

This clonotype was detected many times. V gene TRBV6-1 combines with J gene TRBJ2-7; the D gene is possibly TRBD1 (7 bases). The germline V gene has CDR1 MNHNS and CDR2 SASEGT. The CDR3 consists of 16 residues. The ends were cut back, 2 bases at V and 2 bases at J, with 16 bases in the middle. The CDR3 DNA is TGTGCCAGCAGTGAATGGCGGGACAGTGGGACCTACGAGCAGTACTTC. This encodes CASSEWRDSGTYEQYF.

This clonotype was seen ten or more times. The chain uses TRBV28 and TRBJ2-5, with unresolved D. This CDR3 is 15 amino acids long. Germline V CDR1 and CDR2: MDHEN, SYDVKM. Trimming shortened V by 9 bases and J by 1 base, and 18 bases separated the two germline ends. The chain's CDR3 is CASEGFGHPQETQYF. CDR3 nucleotide sequence: TGTGCCAGTGAAGGTTTCGGGCACCCCCAAGAGACCCAGTACTTC.

For this clonotype: It is likely a read error, because the conserved phenylalanine at the end of the CDR3 is missing. The rearrangement uses TRBV6-1 and TRBJ1-6; D is perhaps TRBD1 (5 bases). CDR3 length equals 15 residues. The germline V and J ends were trimmed by 2 bases and 8 bases, with 13 bases remaining between them. CDR1 MNHNS and CDR2 SASEGT come from the germline V gene. Here the CDR3 DNA reads TGTGCCAGCAGTGAAAGGTTGTTGGGGGATTCACCCCTCCACTCT. It is translated as CASSERLLGDSPLHS.

This clonotype appeared many times. The chain links TRBV28 to TRBJ1-2; D is possibly TRBD1 (5 bases). V lost 4 bases and J lost 4, with 10 bases in between. The CDR3 runs 13 residues. The V gene's germline CDR1 is MDHEN and CDR2 SYDVKM. CDR3 amino acids: CASSSGGTYGYTF. CDR3 in DNA: TGTGCCAGCAGTTCGGGGGGGACCTATGGCTACACCTTC.

This clonotype was picked up many times. CDR3 sequence (DNA): TGTGCCAGCAGCTTAGGTCAGGGGAGGTTCGGAGAGACCCAGTACTTC. Its protein product is CASSLGQGRFGETQYF. This chain connects TRBV7-2 to TRBJ2-5; D may correspond to TRBD1 or TRBD2 (6 bases each). The CDR3 loop spans 16 amino acids. The germline gives CDR1 SGHTA, CDR2 FQGNSA. V lost 1 base to trimming and J lost 4 bases, with 16 bases between them.

This clonotype showed up just a few times. This chain links TRBV6-5 with TRBJ2-7; D remains ambiguous. V was clipped by 4 bases and J by 3 bases, with 10 bases between them. The CDR3 is made up of 13 amino acids. Germline loops: CDR1 MNHEY, CDR2 SVGAGI. Here the CDR3 reads CASSSAGNYEQYF. DNA of the CDR3: TGTGCCAGCAGTTCCGCAGGCAACTACGAGCAGTACTTC.